The 12 T cell receptor beta chains below were found in one sample sequenced in a study of blood T cell repertoires in COVID-19 (dated by TCRdb to about 2020). Library prep was done by the immunoSEQ multiplex PCR assay. In its TCRdb copy, this immuneACCESS table keeps in-frame sequences only and misses some clones. Where compared with another copy, unresolved V genes explain less than half of these, and the others have no known cause. The sample data list about 180,000 clones, and over 90% of these were observed just once. The ten biggest clones cover approximately 0.56% of the sample. The sample comprised peripheral blood. These receptors were obtained from a man over 45 with acute or convalescent COVID-19.

V and J are TRBV18 and TRBJ2-1; no definite D call. Germline loops: CDR1 KGHSH, CDR2 LQKENI. The CDR3 consists of 13 residues. V lost 2 bases and J 8 bases, leaving 10 bases between the germline ends. The CDR3: CASSPTRSDEQFF. The CDR3 nucleotides read TGTGCCAGCTCACCAACCAGATCCGATGAGCAGTTCTTC. Full variable domain (rest looked up from reference TRBV18 and TRBJ2-1): NAGVMQNPRHLVRRRGQEARLRCSPMKGHSHVYWYRQLPEEGLKFMVYLQKENIIDESGMPKERFSAEFPKEGPSILRIQQVVRGDSAAYFCASSPTRSDEQFFGPGTRLTVL.

The chain couples TRBV4-1 to TRBJ2-4, with D perhaps matching TRBD1 (5 bases). The CDR3 runs 17 residues. Deletions cut 0 bases from V and 0 bases from J, with 12 bases between. Per the germline V gene, CDR1 is MGHRA and CDR2 is YSYEKL. CDR3 protein: CASSQDGTTGAKNIQYF. The DNA of the CDR3 is TGCGCCAGCAGCCAAGATGGCACCACAGGAGCCAAAAACATTCAGTACTTC.

The chain is built from TRBV19 and TRBJ2-6; TRBD1 agrees at 9 bases. The CDR3 consists of 19 residues. Losses at the gene ends were 7 bases for V and 3 bases for J; bases not matched to a gene: 16. Germline V gene lookup returns CDR1 LNHDA and CDR2 SQIVND (reference sequence). The CDR3 loop reads CASKRGTGTGIDGANVLTF. In nucleotides, the CDR3 is TGTGCCAGTAAGAGGGGAACCGGGACAGGGATTGATGGGGCCAACGTCCTGACTTTC. Together with reference TRBV19 and TRBJ2-6, the CDR3 gives the full variable domain: DGGITQSPKYLFRKEGQNVTLSCEQNLNHDAMYWYRQDPGQGLRLIYYSQIVNDFQKGDIAEGYSVSREKKESFPLTVTSAQKNPTAFYLCASKRGTGTGIDGANVLTFGAGSRLTVL.

The chain employs TRBV5-4 and TRBJ2-1; 14 bases are a match to TRBD2. This CDR3 comprises 18 residues. V lost 4 bases to trimming and J lost 3 bases; unmatched junction nucleotides: 9. Germline lookup yields CDR1 SGHNT and CDR2 YYREEE (reference sequence). The CDR3 loop is CASSLGLAGGYNYNEQFF. The CDR3 nucleotides are TGTGCCAGCAGCCTTGGACTAGCGGGAGGCTACAACTACAATGAGCAGTTCTTC.

V gene TRBV6-6 combines with J gene TRBJ2-3; D may be TRBD1 (6 bases). This CDR3 region has 15 residues. The ends were cut back, 5 bases at V and 4 bases at J, with 16 bases in the middle. Germline CDR1 MNHNY, CDR2 SVGAGI (reference sequence). CDR3 region: CASSPQGQRADTQYF. For the CDR3, the DNA is TGTGCCAGCAGTCCCCAGGGACAACGCGCAGATACGCAGTATTTT.

V gene TRBV6-5 combines with J gene TRBJ1-1, with a weak D call TRBD1 (6 bases). V was cut by 5 bases and J by 1 base, with 8 bases left in between. The CDR3 loop spans 13 amino acids. Germline V gene sequence: CDR1 MNHEY, CDR2 SVGAGI. CDR3 nucleotides: TGTGCCAGCAGTCGGACAGAGAACACTGAAGCTTTCTTT. This codes for CASSRTENTEAFF.

The J gene is TRBJ2-3, the V gene TRBV30, with D possibly being TRBD2 (7 bases). CDR1 and CDR2 from the germline V gene are GTSNPN and SVGIG (reference sequence). The V end was cut by 0 bases, the J end by 6 bases, with 19 bases between. This CDR3 comprises 16 residues. The DNA for the CDR3 is TGTGCCTGGAGTGTACCCGGTGGGGGGGCCGGGGATACGCAGTATTTT. This gives the protein CAWSVPGGGAGDTQYF.

The rearrangement links TRBV5-1 to TRBJ2-1, with 15 bases lining up with TRBD2. The germline V gene encodes CDR1 SGHRS and CDR2 YFSETQ. The V and J ends lost 4 bases and 7 bases, in that order; junction bases with no gene match: 12. This CDR3 region has 18 residues. CDR3 bases: TGCGCCAGCAGCCCTCGTGGACTAGCGGGAGGGACTAGAAATGAGCAGTTCTTC. The encoded protein is CASSPRGLAGGTRNEQFF. The complete variable domain, with remaining parts taken from reference TRBV5-1 and TRBJ2-1, reads KAGVTQTPRYLIKTRGQQVTLSCSPISGHRSVSWYQQTPGQGLQFLFEYFSETQRNKGNFPGRFSGRQFSNSRSEMNVSTLELGDSALYLCASSPRGLAGGTRNEQFFGPGTRLTVL.

V gene TRBV7-9 combines with J gene TRBJ1-1; D might be TRBD1 (5 bases). V lost 1 base, J lost 5 bases, and 14 bases lay in between. The germline CDR1 and CDR2 sequences are SEHNR and FQNEAQ (reference sequence). The CDR3 covers 15 residues. As DNA, the CDR3 is TGTGCCAGCAGCTTAGTTCAGGCAGGGAGGACTGAAGCTTTCTTT. Protein sequence: CASSLVQAGRTEAFF.

As DNA, the CDR3 is TGTGCCTGGGTTACTCGGATGGGGACTAGCGGGAGGGTCTCGACCTACAATGAGCAGTTCTTC. Its protein product is CAWVTRMGTSGRVSTYNEQFF. V and J are TRBV30 and TRBJ2-1; 16 bases agree with TRBD2. In germline, CDR1 is GTSNPN, CDR2 SVGIG (reference sequence). This CDR3 is 21 amino acids long. The ends lost 5 bases at V and 2 bases at J; junction bases unmatched: 18. Variable domain in full (rest from reference TRBV30 and TRBJ2-1): SQTIHQWPATLVQPVGSPLSLECTVEGTSNPNLYWYRQAAGRGLQLLFYSVGIGQISSEVPQNLSASRPQDRQFILSSKKLLLSDSGFYLCAWVTRMGTSGRVSTYNEQFFGPGTRLTVL.

The chain recombines TRBV19 with TRBJ2-3; tentative D call: TRBD1 (5 bases). CDR3 length: 15 residues. V dropped 6 bases and J dropped 0 bases, with 13 bases sitting between them. Germline V CDR1 and CDR2: LNHDA, SQIVND (reference sequence). The CDR3 loop is CASRGNRKSTDTQYF. The CDR3, as DNA: TGTGCCAGTAGGGGTAACAGGAAGAGCACAGATACGCAGTATTTT. Together with reference TRBV19 and TRBJ2-3, the CDR3 gives the full variable domain: DGGITQSPKYLFRKEGQNVTLSCEQNLNHDAMYWYRQDPGQGLRLIYYSQIVNDFQKGDIAEGYSVSREKKESFPLTVTSAQKNPTAFYLCASRGNRKSTDTQYFGPGTRLTVL.

This clone was counted once. The chain has TRBV29-1 and TRBJ1-3; no definite D call. Deletions cut 6 bases from V and 4 bases from J, with 10 bases between. Germline CDR1 is SQVTM and CDR2 is ANQGSEA. CDR3 length equals 12 residues. CDR3 loop: CSVPGFGNTIYF. In DNA form, the CDR3 reads TGCAGCGTCCCCGGGTTCGGAAACACCATATATTTT.